The rows below give T cell receptor beta chains drawn from one sample of a study of OX40 agonist ivuxolimab in advanced cancers. The repertoire was sequenced with immunoSEQ multiplex PCR; TCRdb's copy has only in-frame clones and lacks some. The sample lists fewer than 85,000 clones; 86% were seen once. The material sequenced was CD4+ or CD8+ T cells sorted from blood, taken in a trial of the OX40 agonist ivuxolimab. Source of these receptors: an adult with an advanced solid tumor such as melanoma, head and neck, liver or kidney cancer. Both conserved end residues are part of each CDR3. A D gene is named only where the DNA matches it firmly. For some rows the clone size is stated as once, few or many, or as a class when expanded; others skip it.

>TRBV7-2|TRBJ2-7|.|.
CASSQRDILSEQYF
TGTGCCAGCAGCCAGCGGGACATTCTCTCCGAGCAGTACTTC
>TRBV2|TRBJ2-5|few|.
CASSGLGETQYF
TGTGCCAGCAGCGGCCTCGGAGAGACCCAGTACTTC
>TRBV2|TRBJ1-1|.|TRBD1
CASTEPGQGKNTEAFF
TGTGCCAGCACCGAACCGGGACAGGGGAAGAACACTGAAGCTTTCTTT
>TRBV6-5|TRBJ2-7|.|.
CASSYSGRTYDEQYF
TGTGCCAGCAGTTACTCGGGCAGGACGTATGACGAGCAGTACTTC
>TRBV19|TRBJ1-1|.|.
CASSTIGGQEGTEAFF
TGTGCCAGTAGTACAATCGGGGGCCAGGAGGGCACTGAAGCTTTCTTT
>TRBV2|TRBJ1-2|.|.
CASSPDSYGYTF
TGTGCCAGCAGTCCCGACAGTTATGGCTACACCTTC
>TRBV7-3|TRBJ2-3|.|.
CASSLLAASTDTQYF
TGTGCCAGCAGCTTATTAGCGGCTAGCACAGATACGCAGTATTTT
>TRBV7-2|TRBJ2-1|.|.
CASSSGRSYNEQFF
TGTGCCAGCAGCTCTGGACGGTCTTACAATGAGCAGTTCTTC
>TRBV11-2|TRBJ2-1|.|.
CASSTDWNEQFF
TGTGCCAGCAGCACGGACTGGAATGAGCAGTTCTTC
>TRBV5-4|TRBJ1-2|.|.
CASSRLQGSLGYGYTF
TGTGCCAGCAGCCGACTCCAGGGGTCACTGGGATATGGCTACACCTTC
>TRBV4-1|TRBJ1-1|.|.
CASSGPLRGTEAFF
TGCGCCAGCAGCGGACCCTTAAGAGGAACTGAAGCTTTCTTT
>TRBV6-1|TRBJ2-3|.|TRBD2
CASMGGRAGTDTQYF
TGTGCCAGCATGGGCGGGAGGGCCGGGACAGATACGCAGTATTTT
>TRBV7-9|TRBJ1-2|.|TRBD1
CASSSNRGPDYGYTF
TGTGCCAGCAGCTCGAACAGGGGGCCGGACTATGGCTACACCTTC
>TRBV29-1|TRBJ1-2|.|.
CSVVSGALNYGYTF
TGCAGCGTTGTCTCAGGGGCCTTAAACTATGGCTACACCTTC
>TRBV5-6|TRBJ1-1|.|.
CASSLGRVTEAFF
TGTGCCAGCAGCTTGGGGAGGGTCACTGAAGCTTTCTTT
>TRBV19|TRBJ1-1|.|.
CASSPGQGTPEAFF
TGTGCCAGTAGTCCGGGACAAGGCACCCCTGAAGCTTTCTTT
>TRBV5-1|TRBJ2-1|.|.
CASSVGTRGNEQFF
TGCGCCAGCAGCGTAGGGACAAGAGGGAATGAGCAGTTCTTC
>TRBV19|TRBJ2-7|.|.
CASKMIPGTSYEQYF
TGTGCCAGTAAAATGATACCCGGGACCTCATACGAGCAGTACTTC
>TRBV6-5|TRBJ2-1|.|TRBD2
CASSLAGPYNEQFF
TGTGCCAGCAGTTTAGCGGGGCCTTACAATGAGCAGTTCTTC
>TRBV28|TRBJ1-4|.|.
CASSSPQGFEKLFF
TGTGCCAGCAGTTCACCACAGGGATTCGAAAAACTGTTTTTT
>TRBV7-9|TRBJ2-7|.|TRBD2
CASSRERGGGYEQYF
TGTGCCAGCAGCCGGGAGCGGGGGGGCGGCTACGAGCAGTACTTC
>TRBV7-2|TRBJ2-5|.|TRBD2
CASSFGGLAGETQYF
TGTGCCAGCAGCTTTGGCGGACTAGCGGGCGAGACCCAGTACTTC
>TRBV7-9|TRBJ1-3|.|.
CASSTSGNTIYF
TGTGCCAGCAGCACATCTGGAAACACCATATATTTT